A selection of T cell receptor beta chains follows, all from one sample in a study of OX40 agonist ivuxolimab in advanced cancers. Sequencing was performed with immunoSEQ multiplex PCR; in TCRdb, only in-frame clones are kept and a portion is missing. In the table there are 60,000 or so clones, 84% of which are singletons. The sequenced sample was CD4+ or CD8+ T cells sorted from blood, obtained in a trial of the OX40 agonist ivuxolimab. These receptors were taken from an adult with an advanced solid tumor such as melanoma, head and neck, liver or kidney cancer. Both conserved end residues are part of each CDR3. The D gene is left open where the match is weak. A clone size is listed for some rows: how often the clone was seen (once, few, many), or a class if it is expanded.

d_call j_call v_call clone_size cdr3_aa cdr3_nt
- TRBJ2-5 TRBV5-8 - CASSLEGGREGTQYF TGTGCCAGCAGCTTGGAGGGTGGTCGAGAGGGGACCCAGTACTTC
- TRBJ1-1 TRBV6-6 - CASSADSVEAFF TGTGCCAGCAGTGCCGACAGCGTTGAAGCTTTCTTT
- TRBJ1-2 TRBV9 - CASSVASRGENGYTF TGTGCTAGCAGCGTAGCTTCTAGGGGGGAGAATGGCTACACCTTC
- TRBJ1-2 TRBV20-1 few CSAKGNYGYTF TGCAGTGCAAAAGGGAACTATGGCTACACCTTC
TRBD1 TRBJ1-2 TRBV4-2 many CASSQAGTALNYGYTF TGTGCCAGCAGCCAGGCTGGGACAGCCCTAAACTATGGCTACACCTTC
- TRBJ2-1 TRBV4-3 once CASSQVGLGHHEQFF TGCGCCAGCAGCCAAGTAGGACTCGGTCATCATGAGCAGTTCTTC
- TRBJ1-2 TRBV20-1 - CSARRDYGYTF TGCAGTGCTAGACGGGACTATGGCTACACCTTC
TRBD1 TRBJ2-3 TRBV18 - CASSPRQGYTDTQYF TGTGCCAGCTCACCCCGACAGGGGTACACAGATACGCAGTATTTT
- TRBJ1-2 TRBV5-4 - CASSPPPGEGTYGYTF TGTGCCAGCAGCCCTCCCCCGGGGGAGGGCACATATGGCTACACCTTC
TRBD1 TRBJ2-3 TRBV7-8 - CASSSRWDRTTDTQYF TGTGCCAGCAGTTCCCGGTGGGACAGGACCACAGATACGCAGTATTTT
TRBD2 TRBJ2-5 TRBV28 - CATADRRGRTPGGEQYF TGTGCCACCGCCGATCGGCGGGGTCGTACCCCCGGGGGGGAGCAGTACTTC
TRBD2 TRBJ2-7 TRBV5-4 few CASSRGLAENYEQYF TGTGCCAGCAGCCGGGGACTAGCGGAAAACTACGAGCAGTACTTC
- TRBJ2-7 TRBV6-5 - CASGRAAYEQYF TGTGCCAGCGGTCGGGCCGCCTACGAGCAGTACTTC
- TRBJ1-4 TRBV15 - CATSRVGGRGNEKLFF TGTGCCACCAGCAGAGTCGGGGGCAGGGGTAATGAAAAACTGTTTTTT
- TRBJ1-5 TRBV6-5 - CATSTGTALGQPQHF TGTGCCACCTCTACCGGGACGGCACTCGGTCAGCCCCAGCATTTT
TRBD1 TRBJ2-7 TRBV27 - CASSFVYAGTASYEQYF TGTGCCAGCAGTTTCGTCTATGCCGGGACAGCTTCCTACGAGCAGTACTTC
- TRBJ2-4 TRBV19 - CATTGGADIQYF TGTGCCACCACTGGGGGTGCGGACATTCAGTACTTC
- TRBJ2-2 TRBV7-3 - CATQQGSNTGELFF TGTGCCACCCAACAGGGTTCGAACACCGGGGAGCTGTTTTTT
- TRBJ1-1 TRBV28 - CASRLGRWDTEAFF TGTGCCAGTCGCCTAGGGAGGTGGGACACTGAAGCTTTCTTT
- TRBJ1-6 TRBV5-4 - CASSLLSSPLHF TGTGCCAGCAGCTTATTATCCTCACCCCTCCACTTT
TRBD2 TRBJ2-3 TRBV30 - CAWRESGLVGDTQYF TGTGCCTGGAGAGAAAGCGGACTAGTGGGCGATACGCAGTATTTT
- TRBJ1-1 TRBV19 - CASIDRLTSEAFF TGTGCCAGTATTGACAGATTAACATCTGAAGCTTTCTTT
- TRBJ2-1 TRBV5-1 - CASSLASLGEQFF TGCGCCAGCAGCCTGGCTAGCTTGGGGGAGCAGTTCTTC
- TRBJ2-5 TRBV2 - CASSEARGGETQYF TGTGCCAGCAGTGAAGCGCGGGGCGGAGAGACCCAGTACTTC
- TRBJ1-2 TRBV30 - CAWSLGGLRNGYTF TGTGCCTGGAGTCTCGGCGGGCTAAGGAATGGCTACACCTTC
- TRBJ1-3 TRBV28 - CASSSYTGPLGNTIYF TGTGCCAGCAGTTCGTACACAGGCCCCCTGGGAAACACCATATATTTT
TRBD2 TRBJ2-2 TRBV29-1 - CSGRLAPGELFF TGCAGCGGTCGACTAGCCCCCGGGGAGCTGTTTTTT
TRBD2 TRBJ2-7 TRBV5-1 - CASSPAGLAGGQSYEQYF TGCGCCAGCAGCCCCGCGGGACTAGCGGGAGGGCAATCCTACGAGCAGTACTTC
- TRBJ2-1 TRBV19 - CASSIRVGGATNEQFF TGTGCCAGTAGTATAAGGGTTGGGGGAGCAACTAATGAGCAGTTCTTC
TRBD2 TRBJ2-5 TRBV5-8 - CASSGGLAETQYF TGTGCCAGCAGCGGGGGACTAGCAGAGACCCAGTACTTC
- TRBJ1-1 TRBV6-5 - CASKTDMNTEAFF TGTGCCAGCAAAACAGACATGAACACTGAAGCTTTCTTT
TRBD1 TRBJ2-6 TRBV6-5 - CASSSTGGSGANVLTF TGTGCCAGCAGTTCGACAGGGGGCTCTGGGGCCAACGTCCTGACTTTC
- TRBJ1-1 TRBV2 - CASSEDTRYTEAFF TGTGCCAGCAGTGAGGACACCCGGTACACTGAAGCTTTCTTT
- TRBJ2-5 TRBV5-1 - CASSLGTAGDQETQYF TGCGCCAGCAGCTTGGGTACGGCAGGGGACCAAGAGACCCAGTACTTC
- TRBJ2-3 TRBV28 - CASSRTSSTDTQYF TGTGCCAGCAGTCGGACGTCTAGCACAGATACGCAGTATTTT
TRBD2 TRBJ2-5 TRBV7-2 - CASSSLGSGRRETQYF TGTGCCAGCAGCTCCCTAGGTAGCGGGAGACGGGAGACCCAGTACTTC
- TRBJ1-3 TRBV5-1 - CASSPRDVSSGNTIYF TGCGCCAGCAGCCCTCGGGACGTTAGCTCTGGAAACACCATATATTTT
- TRBJ1-2 TRBV30 few CAWSADYGYTF TGTGCCTGGAGTGCTGATTATGGCTACACCTTC
TRBD1 TRBJ2-1 TRBV6-6 - CAYRDRDLNEQFF TGTGCCTACCGGGACAGGGATCTCAATGAGCAGTTCTTC
TRBD1 TRBJ1-3 TRBV7-6 - CASSLDRGQGNTIYF TGTGCCAGCAGCTTAGACAGGGGGCAAGGAAACACCATATATTTT
TRBD1 TRBJ1-1 TRBV5-1 - CASSLAGGHVGTEAFF TGCGCCAGCAGCTTAGCAGGGGGCCATGTGGGGACTGAAGCTTTCTTT
- TRBJ1-5 TRBV5-6 - CASSFRGSWSNQPQHF TGTGCCAGCAGCTTCAGGGGTAGTTGGAGCAATCAGCCCCAGCATTTT
- TRBJ1-2 TRBV4-2 - CASSQSRVEGYGYTF TGTGCCAGCAGCCAATCCAGGGTGGAGGGCTATGGCTACACCTTC
- TRBJ1-1 TRBV5-8 - CASSLSYTEAFF TGTGCCAGCAGCTTGTCGTACACTGAAGCTTTCTTT
- TRBJ1-3 TRBV28 - CASSWAGAGNTIYF TGTGCCAGCAGTTGGGCAGGGGCCGGAAACACCATATATTTT
- TRBJ1-4 TRBV5-1 - CASSRTATNEKLFF TGCGCCAGCAGCCGGACAGCAACTAATGAAAAACTGTTTTTT
- TRBJ2-1 TRBV6-1 - CASSQTYNEQFF TGTGCCAGCAGTCAGACCTACAATGAGCAGTTCTTC
- TRBJ2-7 TRBV30 - CAWSEGTYEQYF TGTGCCTGGAGTGAGGGGACCTACGAGCAGTACTTC
- TRBJ1-3 TRBV10-3 - CAISEPGRYSGNTIYF TGTGCCATCAGTGAGCCTGGACGGTACTCTGGAAACACCATATATTTT
- TRBJ1-6 TRBV9 - CASSVGGTPDSPLHF TGTGCCAGCAGCGTAGGAGGCACGCCGGATTCACCCCTCCACTTT
- TRBJ1-1 TRBV2 few CASSTSPVEAFF TGTGCCAGCAGTACTTCTCCCGTAGAAGCTTTCTTT
- TRBJ1-2 TRBV2 - CASTPTGGAHYGYTF TGTGCCAGCACCCCGACTGGGGGGGCGCACTATGGCTACACCTTC
- TRBJ2-7 TRBV5-6 - CASTQLGTAYEQYF TGTGCCAGCACCCAACTGGGGACGGCCTACGAGCAGTACTTC